The rows below give T cell receptor beta chains drawn from one sample of a study of CD8+ T cells in alopecia areata. TCRdb keeps only in-frame clones here, not all; method: immunoSEQ multiplex PCR. The sample contains some 150,000 clones, around 50% of which appear only once. Here the sequenced sample was CD8+ T cells sorted from blood, taken at week 4, from a patient treated with tofacitinib. The receptors here all came from a human donor with alopecia areata. Each CDR3 is given with its conserved first and last residue. The D gene is left open where the match is weak. Only part of the rows carry a size: once, few, many, or a class if the clone is expanded.

size: NA
V: TRBV5-1
J: TRBJ1-1
D: TRBD1
CDR3: CASSLDRGMNTEAFF
DNA: TGCGCCAGCAGCTTGGACAGGGGGATGAACACTGAAGCTTTCTTT

size: few
V: TRBV4-1
J: TRBJ1-1
D: TRBD1
CDR3: CASSQEGTGGTEAFF
DNA: TGCGCCAGCAGCCAAGAGGGGACAGGGGGCACTGAAGCTTTCTTT

size: NA
V: TRBV5-6
J: TRBJ2-3
D: NA
CDR3: CASSLGQITDTQYF
DNA: TGTGCCAGCAGCTTAGGACAGATCACAGATACGCAGTATTTT

size: few
V: TRBV30
J: TRBJ2-1
D: NA
CDR3: CAWSLTEYNEQFF
DNA: TGTGCCTGGAGCCTGACAGAGTACAATGAGCAGTTCTTC

size: NA
V: TRBV6-5
J: TRBJ2-7
D: NA
CDR3: CASSYDAEGGYYEQYF
DNA: TGTGCCAGCAGTTACGACGCAGAGGGTGGTTACTACGAGCAGTACTTC

size: NA
V: TRBV7-9
J: TRBJ2-1
D: NA
CDR3: CASSFPLAHEQFF
DNA: TGTGCCAGCAGCTTCCCCTTAGCACATGAGCAGTTCTTC

size: NA
V: TRBV6-6
J: TRBJ2-5
D: NA
CDR3: CASSYSMGQETQYF
DNA: TGTGCCAGCAGTTACTCGATGGGCCAAGAGACCCAGTACTTC

size: NA
V: TRBV13
J: TRBJ1-1
D: NA
CDR3: CASSPVRTEAFF
DNA: TGTGCCAGCAGCCCGGTGCGGACTGAAGCTTTCTTT

size: few
V: TRBV2
J: TRBJ1-1
D: NA
CDR3: CASSDRGATEAFF
DNA: TGTGCCAGCAGTGACCGGGGGGCCACTGAAGCTTTCTTT

size: NA
V: TRBV7-9
J: TRBJ2-7
D: NA
CDR3: CASSQERRQTYEQYF
DNA: TGTGCCAGCAGCCAAGAAAGGAGACAGACCTACGAGCAGTACTTC

size: few
V: TRBV27
J: TRBJ1-1
D: NA
CDR3: CASRRPGSWGTEAFF
DNA: TGTGCCAGCAGAAGACCGGGATCTTGGGGCACTGAAGCTTTCTTT